The 22 T cell receptor beta chains presented below share a single source sample, sequenced in a study of T cells in Graves' hyperthyroidism and ophthalmopathy. Authors of the study amplified TCR beta CDR3 regions from RNA transcripts. A first-round RT-PCR of the TCR CDR3 used the HTBI primer set. Each CDR3 protein gets one entry after TCRdb re-called the multiplex PCR reads with MiXCR. The table lists 250,000 to 350,000 distinct CDR3 sequences, 22% of them singletons, with 50% to 75% in the top ten. Material: blood. The source of these receptors is a man aged 25-45 years with Graves' ophthalmopathy.

The chain is built from TRBV7-2 and TRBJ2-3; 16 positions agree with TRBD2. CDR3 length: 20 amino acids. Losses at the gene ends were 1 base for V and 4 bases for J; bases not matched to a gene: 11. Looked up from germline, CDR1 is SGHTA and CDR2 is FQGNSA. CDR3 in amino acids: CASSLVGGTSGRAFADTQYF. Here the CDR3 DNA reads TGTGCCAGCAGCTTAGTAGGGGGGACTAGCGGGAGGGCCTTTGCAGATACGCAGTATTTT.

This clonotype was counted ten times or more. The rearrangement links TRBV6-1 to TRBJ1-5, with D possibly being TRBD1 (5 bases). The CDR3 contains 14 residues. CDR1 is MNHNS and CDR2 is SASEGT in the germline V gene. The ends were cut back, 7 bases at V and 6 bases at J, with 16 bases in the middle. The DNA for the CDR3 is TGTGCCAGCACCTACACCGGGGGGTTTCAGCCCCAGCATTTT. It translates to CASTYTGGFQPQHF.

This clonotype was seen a handful of times. Relative to the germline gene, one junction end is altered; a read error may explain this. The chain joins TRBV18 to TRBJ1-5; D not resolved. The CDR3 sequence is 14 residues long. Germline CDR1 reads KGHSH; CDR2 reads LQKENI. The CDR3 DNA follows: TGTGCCAGCCCACCCCGACGGGCCAATCAGCCCCAGCATTTT. Protein sequence: CASPPRRANQPQHF.

The rearrangement uses TRBV6-2 or TRBV6-3 and TRBJ2-1; unclear D gene. The V end was cut by 7 bases, the J end by 9 bases, with 19 bases between. The CDR3 has 14 amino acids. Germline CDR1 is MNHEY and CDR2 is SVGEGT. In DNA form, the CDR3 reads TGTGCCAGCAAGAAGAATGGGTGGAAGGGTGAGCAGTTCTTC. Residues: CASKKNGWKGEQFF.

A single count supports this clonotype. The chain employs TRBV7-6 and TRBJ2-2; no clear D gene. V lost 2 bases and J 5 bases, leaving 6 bases between the germline ends. The germline CDR1 and CDR2 sequences are SGHVS and FNYEAQ. The length of the CDR3 is 13 residues. The CDR3 coding sequence is TGTGCCAGCAGCTTATTCCTAACCGGGGAGCTGTTTTTT. Translated, it gives CASSLFLTGELFF.

This clonotype was counted many times. V and J are TRBV12-3 or TRBV12-4 and TRBJ1-1; 8 bases are a match to TRBD1. V was pared by 7 bases and J by 1 base, with 5 bases of the junction left unmatched. CDR3 length equals 14 residues. The DNA of the CDR3 is TGTGCCAGCACTCAGGGGGCTCGGAACACTGAAGCTTTCTTT. It codes for CASTQGARNTEAFF.

This clonotype was observed at least ten times. This sequence joins TRBV11-3 and TRBJ2-7; 7 bases align to TRBD2. This CDR3 has 15 amino acids. Germline V gives CDR1 SGHNT, CDR2 YENEEA. Trimming cost V 3 bases and J 4 bases; bases outside gene matches: 9. The CDR3 DNA is TGTGCCAGCAGCTTGTGGTTTGCTAGCGGTTACGAGCAGTACTTC. Protein sequence: CASSLWFASGYEQYF.

This clonotype appeared a few times. The V gene is TRBV27, the J gene TRBJ2-5, with 11 bases lining up with TRBD2. There are 15 residues in the CDR3. V gave up 6 bases and J gave up 4 bases; unmatched junction bases: 7. Looked up from germline, CDR1 is MNHEY and CDR2 is SMNVEV (reference sequence). The CDR3 loop reads CASRLAGGGVETQYF. DNA for the CDR3: TGTGCCAGCAGATTAGCGGGAGGGGGGGTAGAGACCCAGTACTTC.

This clonotype was counted at least ten times. The chain combines TRBV28 with TRBJ2-5, with 8 bases lining up with TRBD2. From germline, CDR1 is MDHEN and CDR2 SYDVKM. The CDR3 consists of 16 residues. V shed 2 bases and J 5 bases; nucleotides not matched to a gene: 10. CDR3 bases: TGTGCCAGCAGTTTAAGGCGGGAGGCCCTGCGGGAGACCCAGTACTTC. Translated, it gives CASSLRREALRETQYF.

The chain employs TRBV4-2 and TRBJ1-5; D is unresolved. Per the germline V gene, CDR1 is LGHNA and CDR2 is YNFKEQ. Trimming took off 0 bases at V and 0 bases at J, with 15 bases between the two ends. The CDR3 is 18 residues long. CDR3 nucleotides: TGTGCCAGCAGCCAAGATGGGGTTAGGGCGTATAGCAATCAGCCCCAGCATTTT. Translation gives CASSQDGVRAYSNQPQHF.

The rearrangement links TRBV7-2 to TRBJ2-7; 8 nucleotides agree with TRBD1. The germline V gene has CDR1 SGHTA and CDR2 FQGNSA. V shed 5 bases and J 4 bases; nucleotides not matched to a gene: 10. CDR3 length equals 15 residues. CDR3: CASSPAPGQDYEQYF. The DNA for the CDR3 is TGTGCCAGCAGCCCAGCCCCGGGACAGGATTACGAGCAGTACTTC.

In this sample, this clonotype turned up many times. The CDR3 nucleotides read TGCGCCAGCAGCTCCGGGAACAGGTTCTACGAGCAGTACTTC. Its protein product is CASSSGNRFYEQYF. V gene TRBV5-1 combines with J gene TRBJ2-7; tentatively, D is TRBD1 or TRBD2 (5 bases each). The germline V gene has CDR1 SGHRS and CDR2 YFSETQ. CDR3 size: 14 residues. Trimming left V 3 bases short and J 3 bases short, with 13 bases between. Full variable domain (remainder filled in from reference TRBV5-1 and TRBJ2-7): KAGVTQTPRYLIKTRGQQVTLSCSPISGHRSVSWYQQTPGQGLQFLFEYFSETQRNKGNFPGRFSGRQFSNSRSEMNVSTLELGDSALYLCASSSGNRFYEQYFGPGTRLTVT.

The DNA for the CDR3 is TGCAGCGTTGAAGCTAGTCTAGCGGGATACAATGAGCAGTTCTTC. It is translated as CSVEASLAGYNEQFF. This chain connects TRBV29-1 to TRBJ2-1; TRBD2 matches 9 bases. With 1 base clipped from V and 4 bases from J, the junction kept 5 bases outside the gene matches. Germline CDR1 and CDR2: SQVTM and ANQGSEA. CDR3 length: 15 amino acids.

About this clonotype itself: Since a much larger clone is just one base distant, this may be a read error. This chain uses TRBV6-5 with TRBJ1-1; D gene uncertain. Germline CDR1 reads MNHEY; CDR2 reads SVGAGI. This CDR3 has 13 residues. The ends were cut back, 1 base at V and 1 base at J, with 4 bases in the middle. The CDR3 sequence: CASSYCQNTEAFF. CDR3 nucleotide sequence: TGTGCCAGCAGTTACTGCCAGAACACTGAAGCTTTCTTT.

The J gene is TRBJ2-7, the V gene TRBV7-9; possibly TRBD1 for D (5 bases). This CDR3 is built from 16 residues. Trimming shortened V by 5 bases and J by 6 bases, and 23 bases separated the two germline ends. The germline CDR1 and CDR2 sequences are SEHNR and FQNEAQ (reference sequence). This chain's CDR3 is CASSKNQGSGTCEQYF. For the CDR3, the DNA is TGTGCCAGCAGCAAGAATCAGGGATCGGGTACCTGCGAGCAGTACTTC.

The V call is TRBV3-1, the J call TRBJ2-3; 7 bases fit TRBD2. The CDR3 loop spans 18 amino acids. V was clipped by 3 bases and J by 0 bases; unmatched bases: 12. Germline assignment: CDR1 LGHDT and CDR2 YNNKEL (reference sequence). CDR3 nucleotide sequence: TGTGCCAGCAGCCACAATACCTGGCTAGCGGCAAGCACAGATACGCAGTATTTT. It translates to CASSHNTWLAASTDTQYF.

This clonotype was found many times. The chain couples TRBV11-3 to TRBJ2-7, with TRBD1 matching 11 bases. The junction had 1 base not matched to a gene; V was cut back by 4 bases and J by 5 bases. Germline V gene data show CDR1 as SGHNT and CDR2 as YENEEA. The CDR3 loop spans 13 amino acids. In nucleotides, the CDR3 is TGTGCCAGCAGCTGGGACAGGGGGGACGAGCAGTACTTC. This translates into CASSWDRGDEQYF.

This clonotype has a count of ten or more. The V gene is TRBV20-1, the J gene TRBJ2-3, with 8 bases lining up with TRBD2. Looked up from germline, CDR1 is DFQATT and CDR2 is SNEGSKA (reference sequence). The CDR3 totals 15 residues. With 6 bases clipped from V and 0 bases from J, the junction kept 8 bases outside the gene matches. Here the CDR3 DNA reads TGCAGTGCAGCGGGACTAGGCACCAGCACAGATACGCAGTATTTT. Translation gives CSAAGLGTSTDTQYF.

This clonotype has at least ten counts. The CDR3 is CASSVTDTQYF. In nucleotides, the CDR3 is TGTGCCAGCAGCGTCACAGATACGCAGTATTTT. J is TRBJ2-3 and V is TRBV28, with no clear D. This CDR3 region has 11 residues. V gave up 6 bases and J gave up 2 bases, with 3 bases separating them. The V gene's germline CDR1 is MDHEN and CDR2 SYDVKM.

The sample holds a few counts of this clonotype. This chain uses TRBV6-1 with TRBJ1-6, with D perhaps TRBD1 (6 bases). CDR3 length: 14 amino acids. V lost 6 bases, J lost 8 bases, and 14 bases lay in between. CDR1 and CDR2 from the germline V gene are MNHNS and SASEGT. In nucleotides, the CDR3 is TGTGCCAGCAGCCCTGGACAGACCCATTCACCCCTCCACTTT. Residues: CASSPGQTHSPLHF.

The chain uses TRBV5-1 and TRBJ1-2; perhaps TRBD1 as D (5 bases). Trimming removed 0 bases from V and 9 bases from J, with 15 bases in between. This CDR3 spans 14 amino acids. The germline gives CDR1 SGHRS, CDR2 YFSETQ. CDR3 loop: CASSLGQPPTSYTF. The CDR3 nucleotides read TGCGCCAGCAGCTTGGGACAGCCACCAACTAGCTACACCTTC.

This chain uses TRBV7-2 with TRBJ2-3; D uncertain. Trimming cost V 4 bases and J 5 bases, with 7 bases left between them. The CDR3 extends over 12 amino acids. CDR1 SGHTA and CDR2 FQGNSA come from the germline V gene. The CDR3 here is CASSSFLDTQYF. DNA for the CDR3: TGTGCCAGCAGCTCCTTTCTAGATACGCAGTATTTT.